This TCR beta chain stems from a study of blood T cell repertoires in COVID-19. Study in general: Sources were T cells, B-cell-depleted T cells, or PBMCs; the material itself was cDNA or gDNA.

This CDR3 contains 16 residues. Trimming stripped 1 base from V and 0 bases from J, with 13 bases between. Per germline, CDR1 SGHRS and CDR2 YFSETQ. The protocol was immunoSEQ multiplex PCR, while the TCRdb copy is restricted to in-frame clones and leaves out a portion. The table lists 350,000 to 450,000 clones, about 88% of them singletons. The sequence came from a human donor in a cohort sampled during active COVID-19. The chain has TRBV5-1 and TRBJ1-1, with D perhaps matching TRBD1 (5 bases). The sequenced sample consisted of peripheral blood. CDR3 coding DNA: TGCGCCAGCAGCTTGAGCGGGGGGAGCATGAACACTGAAGCTTTCTTT. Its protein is CASSLSGGSMNTEAFF.